The 13 T cell receptor beta chains listed next were all sequenced from one sample in a study of cytomegalovirus exposure and HLA in healthy donors. Measured with immunoSEQ multiplex PCR; TCRdb has only the in-frame clones, and not every one. The sample has 100,000 to 150,000 clones, about 83% seen once; the top ten hold over 4%. Material for sequencing was PBMCs. The receptors stem from a man aged 18 to 29 in good health and CMV-seronegative.

J is TRBJ1-1 and V is TRBV9; tentatively, D is TRBD1 (6 bases). The ends were cut back, 5 bases at V and 3 bases at J, with 14 bases in the middle. The CDR3 loop spans 14 amino acids. Germline loops: CDR1 SGDLS, CDR2 YYNGEE. CDR3 sequence reads: CASSGRGVDTEAFF. The CDR3 nucleotides read TGTGCCAGCAGTGGCAGGGGTGTTGACACTGAAGCTTTCTTT.

The rearrangement uses TRBV18 and TRBJ1-4, with 7 bases matching TRBD1. From germline, CDR1 is KGHSH and CDR2 LQKENI. CDR3 length equals 16 residues. After removal of 3 bases from V and 14 bases from J, the junction contained 18 bases not matched to a gene. CDR3 sequence: CASSPQPAGGLDRLFF. The CDR3 coding sequence is TGTGCCAGCTCACCCCAACCTGCAGGGGGTTTGGATAGGCTGTTTTTT.

The genes are TRBV28 and TRBJ1-1, with unresolved D. Germline V gene data show CDR1 as MDHEN and CDR2 as SYDVKM. The CDR3 covers 15 residues. Deletions cut 3 bases from V and 1 base from J, with 12 bases between. CDR3 protein: CASSFGRSWNTEAFF. In DNA, the CDR3 is TGTGCCAGCAGTTTCGGTCGTTCCTGGAACACTGAAGCTTTCTTT.

The chain has TRBV11-2 and TRBJ2-2; the D gene is possibly TRBD1 (7 bases). V was shortened by 1 base and J by 9 bases, with 21 bases between the two germline ends. This CDR3 region has 17 residues. CDR1 is SGHAT and CDR2 is FQNNGV in the germline V gene. This chain's CDR3 is CASSLAAGRGVAWELFF. As DNA, the CDR3 is TGTGCCAGCAGCTTAGCGGCCGGCAGGGGGGTTGCTTGGGAGCTGTTTTTT.

This clone was observed a handful of times. The V gene is TRBV10-3, the J gene TRBJ2-7; 7 bases fit TRBD2. Germline V gives CDR1 ENHRY, CDR2 SYGVKD. Germline trimming cut 10 bases from V and 5 bases from J; bases unmatched to any gene: 5. The CDR3 spans 11 residues. The CDR3 is CATGRGNEQYF. CDR3 nucleotide sequence: TGTGCCACAGGGAGGGGCAACGAGCAGTACTTC.

The chain employs TRBV12-5 and TRBJ2-3, with D unresolved. This CDR3 contains 17 residues. The germline gives CDR1 LGHNT, CDR2 FRNRAP. The germline V and J ends were trimmed by 3 bases and 0 bases, with 16 bases remaining between them. The CDR3 is CASGFGSHGASTDTQYF. DNA for the CDR3: TGTGCTAGTGGTTTTGGATCTCATGGAGCCAGCACAGATACGCAGTATTTT.

The V call is TRBV27, the J call TRBJ2-7; the match to TRBD2 covers 12 bases. There are 13 residues in the CDR3. V gave up 6 bases and J gave up 5 bases; unmatched junction bases: 2. Looked up from germline, CDR1 is MNHEY and CDR2 is SMNVEV (reference sequence). This chain's CDR3 is CASSRLAGDEQYF. In DNA, the CDR3 is TGTGCCAGCAGCCGACTAGCGGGAGACGAGCAGTACTTC.

The chain couples TRBV6-1 to TRBJ2-7, with a weak D call TRBD1 (5 bases). Germline lookup yields CDR1 MNHNS and CDR2 SASEGT. The CDR3 runs to 15 residues. Trimming stripped 2 bases from V and 3 bases from J, with 14 bases between. CDR3 region: CASSEQVAGRYEQYF. For the CDR3, the DNA is TGTGCCAGCAGTGAACAGGTGGCAGGGCGCTACGAGCAGTACTTC.

The genes are TRBV7-8 and TRBJ2-1; a weak D match, TRBD1 (6 bases). The CDR3 consists of 15 residues. The germline V gene has CDR1 SGHVS and CDR2 FQNEAQ. V lost 4 bases and J lost 4, with 14 bases in between. The CDR3 loop is CASSSDRRLYNEQFF. Here the CDR3 DNA reads TGTGCCAGCAGCTCGGACAGACGTTTGTACAATGAGCAGTTCTTC.

This rearrangement joins TRBV7-9 to TRBJ1-1, with unresolved D. The CDR3 has 15 amino acids. V lost 7 bases and J 2 bases, leaving 17 bases between the germline ends. Germline CDR1 is SEHNR and CDR2 is FQNEAQ (reference sequence). The CDR3 DNA follows: TGTGCCAGCATTTCCGCCGGGATTTCAAACACTGAAGCTTTCTTT. Residues: CASISAGISNTEAFF.

V is TRBV5-1 and J is TRBJ2-5, with 10 bases matching TRBD1. Germline V gene data show CDR1 as SGHRS and CDR2 as YFSETQ. V trimming: 3 bases; J trimming: 5 bases; junction bases outside the gene matches: 10. The CDR3 extends over 16 amino acids. The CDR3 region is CASSWGPGTGEETQYF. For the CDR3, the DNA is TGCGCCAGCAGCTGGGGACCCGGGACAGGGGAGGAGACCCAGTACTTC.

V usage is TRBV27 and J usage is TRBJ2-5; perhaps TRBD1 as D (6 bases). The length of the CDR3 is 13 residues. Germline V CDR1 and CDR2: MNHEY, SMNVEV (reference sequence). The V gene lost 6 bases and the J gene lost 1 base, with 9 bases spanning the gap. The CDR3 is CASRQTGQETQYF. CDR3 DNA: TGTGCCAGCAGACAGACAGGCCAAGAGACCCAGTACTTC.

V is TRBV7-9 and J is TRBJ2-7, with a possible D match to TRBD2 (5 bases). The CDR3 runs 13 residues. The V and J ends lost 1 base and 5 bases respectively, with 9 bases between them. Per the germline V gene, CDR1 is SEHNR and CDR2 is FQNEAQ (reference sequence). The CDR3 DNA reads TGTGCCAGCAGCTTAGACCGGACTGACGAGCAGTACTTC. Translation gives CASSLDRTDEQYF.